A single sample gave rise to the 7 T cell receptor beta chains below, sequenced in a study of PD-1 blockade in classical Hodgkin lymphoma. All patients experienced relapse after autologous stem cell transplantation, and brentuximab vedotin exposure was variable. Using magnetic negative selection, the CD4+ T cells were separated out of thawed PBMCs. The data were produced by immunoSEQ multiplex PCR, yet TCRdb's version contains in-frame clones alone and is incomplete. The sample records about 35,000 clones, around 90% being singletons. The source material was CD4+ T cells from blood, sampled at baseline. Receptors were obtained from a human donor with classical Hodgkin lymphoma.

This chain links TRBV27 with TRBJ1-2, with 7 bases aligning to TRBD1. This CDR3 has 14 residues. Germline lookup yields CDR1 MNHEY and CDR2 SMNVEV (reference sequence). V lost 5 bases, J lost 9 bases, and 12 bases stayed unmatched. The CDR3 region has the DNA TGTGCCAGCAGTCCGGGACAGCCTCTTAAGAGCTACACCTTC. Translated: CASSPGQPLKSYTF.

V is TRBV6-5 and J is TRBJ2-7, with 8 positions matching TRBD1. Germline V gives CDR1 MNHEY, CDR2 SVGAGI. CDR3 length: 12 amino acids. V gave up 10 bases and J gave up 3 bases; unmatched junction bases: 5. The CDR3 loop reads CATTTGVYEQYF. The CDR3 DNA follows: TGTGCCACGACGACAGGGGTCTACGAGCAGTACTTC.

This chain joins TRBV2 and TRBJ2-5; possibly TRBD2 for D (7 bases). Germline CDR1 SNHLY, CDR2 FYNNEI. Deletions cut 8 bases from V and 6 bases from J, with 13 bases between. The CDR3 is made up of 12 amino acids. The CDR3 region is CASGGGGQTQYF. CDR3 sequence (DNA): TGTGCCAGCGGGGGGGGCGGACAGACCCAGTACTTC. The complete variable domain, with remaining parts taken from reference TRBV2 and TRBJ2-5, reads EPEVTQTPSHQVTQMGQEVILRCVPISNHLYFYWYRQILGQKVEFLVSFYNNEISEKSEIFDDQFSVERPDGSNFTLKIRSTKLEDSAMYFCASGGGGQTQYFGPGTRLLVL.

The V and J genes are TRBV6-6 and TRBJ1-5; D is unresolved. Trimming cost V 5 bases and J 0 bases, with 11 bases left between them. The CDR3 covers 15 residues. Germline V gene data show CDR1 as MNHNY and CDR2 as SVGAGI (reference sequence). This CDR3 is CASSPRGDSNQPQHF. The CDR3 coding sequence is TGTGCCAGCAGTCCACGGGGAGATAGCAATCAGCCCCAGCATTTT.

The J gene is TRBJ2-7, the V gene TRBV2, with 7 bases lining up with TRBD2. Germline V lookup: CDR1 SNHLY, CDR2 FYNNEI. The CDR3 consists of 14 residues. V dropped 6 bases and J dropped 3; count of bases not matched to a gene: 8. The CDR3 nucleotides read TGTGCCAGCAGGACCCGGGACTATTACTACGAGCAGTACTTC. It yields the protein CASRTRDYYYEQYF.

A single count supports this clone. This chain links TRBV6-5 with TRBJ1-3, with D unresolved. The germline V and J ends were trimmed by 7 bases and 0 bases, with 13 bases remaining between them. CDR1 is MNHEY and CDR2 is SVGAGI in the germline V gene. There are 15 residues in the CDR3. CDR3 amino acids: CASTPSGVSGNTIYF. CDR3 bases: TGTGCCAGCACTCCCTCAGGAGTCTCTGGAAACACCATATATTTT.

The rearrangement uses TRBV2 and TRBJ2-5; no clear D gene. V was pared by 6 bases and J by 5 bases, with 10 bases between. Looked up from germline, CDR1 is SNHLY and CDR2 is FYNNEI. The CDR3 runs to 12 residues. CDR3 in amino acids: CASRFQFETQYF. The CDR3 nucleotides are TGTGCCAGCAGGTTTCAGTTCGAGACCCAGTACTTC.